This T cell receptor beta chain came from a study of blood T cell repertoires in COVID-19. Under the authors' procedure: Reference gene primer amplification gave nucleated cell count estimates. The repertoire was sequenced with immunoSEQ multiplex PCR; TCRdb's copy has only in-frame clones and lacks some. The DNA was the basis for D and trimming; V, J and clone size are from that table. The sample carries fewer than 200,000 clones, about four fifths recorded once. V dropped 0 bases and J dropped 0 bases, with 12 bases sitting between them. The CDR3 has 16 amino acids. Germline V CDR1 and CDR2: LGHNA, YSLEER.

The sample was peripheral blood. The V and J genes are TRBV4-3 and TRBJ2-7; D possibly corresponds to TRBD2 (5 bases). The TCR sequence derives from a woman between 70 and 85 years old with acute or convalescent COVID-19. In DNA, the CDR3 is TGCGCCAGCAGCCAAGACCCGGTCGGACTCTCCTACGAGCAGTACTTC. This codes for CASSQDPVGLSYEQYF.